This T cell receptor beta chain originates from a study of blood T cell repertoires in COVID-19. Study background: Sources were T cells, B-cell-depleted T cells, or PBMCs; the material itself was cDNA or gDNA.

This table comes from immunoSEQ multiplex PCR, and its TCRdb copy is limited to in-frame clones, with some not included. This sample has about 140,000 clones; just under 85% occur once, and the top ten carry roughly 6.4%. This CDR3 comprises 15 residues. V was pared by 6 bases and J by 3 bases, with 14 bases between. CDR1 is SGHTA and CDR2 is FQGTGA in the germline V gene. The sequenced sample consisted of PBMCs or T cells enriched from blood (not recorded which). V is TRBV7-3 and J is TRBJ2-2; D is unresolved. This TCR derives from a middle-aged woman who had recovered from COVID-19. CDR3 amino acids: CASRSLAVDTGELFF. In nucleotides, the CDR3 is TGTGCCAGCAGATCCCTTGCGGTGGACACCGGGGAGCTGTTTTTT. Drawing the rest from reference TRBV7-3 and TRBJ2-2, the complete variable domain is GAGVSQTPSNKVTEKGKYVELRCDPISGHTALYWYRQSLGQGPEFLIYFQGTGAADDSGLPNDRFFAVRPEGSVSTLKIQRTERGDSAVYLCASRSLAVDTGELFFGEGSRLTVL.